This is a list of T cell receptor beta chains from one sample in a study of blood T cell repertoires in COVID-19. The data were produced by immunoSEQ multiplex PCR, yet TCRdb's version contains in-frame clones alone and is incomplete. This sample yields a few hundred thousand clones, of which 80% to 90% are seen a single time; 2.2% belongs to the top ten. The sequenced sample was PBMCs or T cells enriched from blood (not recorded which). Receptors originate from a man aged 30 to 45 who had recovered from COVID-19. CDR3s include the opening cysteine and the closing phenylalanine or tryptophan. Clone size appears in some rows only: once, few, many, or a class for an expanded clone.

j_gene	abundance	v_gene	CDR3aa
TRBJ2-5	-	TRBV5-1	CASNAGGGETQYF
TRBJ1-4	-	TRBV3-1/TRBV3-2	CASSHVKDTQGNEKLFF
TRBJ1-2	-	TRBV29-1	CSVEATGFRGYTF
TRBJ2-6	-	TRBV19	CASSVQGTGANVLTF
TRBJ2-4	-	TRBV7-9	CASSNGQENIQYF
TRBJ1-1	-	TRBV3-1/TRBV3-2	CASSQDWGSGRGSGNEAFF
TRBJ2-7	-	TRBV2	CASSVNRGSTYEQYF
TRBJ1-4	-	TRBV2	CASGVGTGGQANEKLFF
TRBJ2-2	-	TRBV4-2	CASSQDYYQITGELFF
TRBJ2-1	-	TRBV6-9	CASTGNRGSYNEQFF
TRBJ1-2	once	TRBV5-1	CASSFTAGGRYGYTF
TRBJ2-1	-	TRBV18	CASSLQGHEQFF